These T cell receptor beta chains were read from a single sample in a study of T cells in Graves' hyperthyroidism and ophthalmopathy. One entry per CDR3 protein, called by TCRdb with MiXCR from the multiplex PCR reads. The data hold 93,000 or so distinct CDR3 sequences, with roughly 44% observed a single time. The specimen sequenced was blood. These receptors all stem from a man between 40 and 49 years old with Graves' hyperthyroidism. CDR3s leave out the opening cysteine and the closing phenylalanine or tryptophan. The order of the fields is clone size, J gene, V gene, CDR3 protein. Not all rows give a size; the values are once, few, many and, for expanded clones, a class.

abundance: -; j_gene: TRBJ1-1; v_gene: TRBV14; CDR3aa: ASSQDMATEAF
abundance: -; j_gene: TRBJ2-7; v_gene: TRBV7-9; CDR3aa: ASSYSGTSGGWSSYEQY
abundance: -; j_gene: TRBJ2-1; v_gene: TRBV29-1; CDR3aa: SVEVWASGEYNEQF
abundance: -; j_gene: TRBJ2-2; v_gene: TRBV7-8; CDR3aa: ASSLGGSSRELF
abundance: many; j_gene: TRBJ2-3; v_gene: TRBV2; CDR3aa: ASSEARAVSTDTQY
abundance: many; j_gene: TRBJ1-1; v_gene: TRBV5-4; CDR3aa: ASSLREGNTEAF
abundance: -; j_gene: TRBJ1-4; v_gene: TRBV9; CDR3aa: ASSPGTANEKLF
abundance: -; j_gene: TRBJ2-1; v_gene: TRBV29-1; CDR3aa: SALPYASAYNEQF
abundance: -; j_gene: TRBJ1-1; v_gene: TRBV25-1; CDR3aa: ASSDYLGGGTLSTEAF
abundance: -; j_gene: TRBJ1-2; v_gene: TRBV29-1; CDR3aa: SDQRTGSNYGYT
abundance: -; j_gene: TRBJ1-5; v_gene: TRBV7-2; CDR3aa: ASSVGLQETQH
abundance: many; j_gene: TRBJ1-2; v_gene: TRBV20-1; CDR3aa: SAATGAGYGYT
abundance: -; j_gene: TRBJ2-3; v_gene: TRBV20-1; CDR3aa: SARGSRGSGTDTQY
abundance: -; j_gene: TRBJ1-5; v_gene: TRBV6-5; CDR3aa: ASSRETQH
abundance: many; j_gene: TRBJ1-2; v_gene: TRBV5-4; CDR3aa: ASSPPGASYVYGYT
abundance: many; j_gene: TRBJ2-1; v_gene: TRBV7-3; CDR3aa: ASSPGGLSSYNEQF
abundance: -; j_gene: TRBJ2-5; v_gene: TRBV25-1; CDR3aa: ASSAEGGSLQETQY
abundance: -; j_gene: TRBJ2-1; v_gene: TRBV7-2; CDR3aa: ASSGGSSGVYNEQF
abundance: many; j_gene: TRBJ2-7; v_gene: TRBV7-9; CDR3aa: ASSSGEAVLAYEQY
abundance: many; j_gene: TRBJ2-1; v_gene: TRBV6-6; CDR3aa: ASSGGLAGGNEQF